The T cell receptor beta chain described here comes from a study of blood T cells in healthy people across ages. On the study more broadly: With template switching, about one barcoded beta molecule was captured per two T cells.

For this clonotype: Antigen specificity is unknown.

Study conclusions and caveats: Fewer expanded clones and more diversity marked long-lived versus aged donors.

A second PCR of roughly 7 to 11 cycles used a sample-barcoded 5' primer and a J-beta primer mix. From the 5' RACE reads, TCRdb called clonotypes with MiXCR, one entry per CDR3 protein. This repertoire shows roughly 790,000 distinct CDR3 sequences, 40% to 45% found once; its top ten account for 20% to 25%. The germline V gene has CDR1 DFQATT and CDR2 SNEGSKA (reference sequence). The CDR3 contains 13 residues. No fewer than 5.5 micrograms of total RNA were isolated from every sample. This chain uses TRBV20-1 with TRBJ2-4; TRBD1 matches 7 bases. With the DNA end fitting TRBJ2-7 better, the J assignment may be wrong. Sequencing was carried out using blood. This receptor was taken from a woman aged 55-70 years in good health. CDR3 in amino acids: CSAVPQGIYEQYF. In nucleotides, the CDR3 is TGCAGTGCTGTCCCACAGGGGATCTACGAGCAGTACTTC.